This note documents a single TCR beta chain sequence. Its antigen is as yet unknown. One end of the junction varies from germline; a read error may be responsible. Other DNA sequences in this sample translate to the same CDR3. This sample was included in a study of T cells in narcolepsy. Measured with immunoSEQ multiplex PCR; TCRdb has only the in-frame clones, and not every one. This sample carries about 30,000 clones, approximately 82% of them seen once, and the ten largest clones take about 0.84%. The study's findings and limits: Comparing one patient's CSF and blood CD4+ clonotypes highlighted HCRT- and TRIB2-specific autoreactive clonotypes.

This CDR3 comprises 16 residues. Germline V gene data show CDR1 as SGHDN and CDR2 as FVKESK. The chain is built from TRBV14 and TRBJ1-6; D unresolved. This TCR derives from a human donor with narcolepsy. The specimen sequenced was CD45RA- memory CD4+ T cells from PBMCs. The CDR3 DNA sequence: TGTGCCAGCAGCCCTGGTGCGGGCTCCTATAATTCACCTCTCCACTTT. As protein: CASSPGAGSYNSPLHF.